Listed below are T cell receptor beta chains from one sample, sequenced in a study of blood T cells in healthy people across ages. TCRdb re-derived calls from the 5' RACE reads in MiXCR, one entry per CDR3 protein. In the table there are approximately 800,000 distinct CDR3 sequences, 60% to 80% of which are singletons. Sequencing used blood. All receptors derive from a man under 40 in good health. Both conserved end residues are part of each CDR3.

V: TRBV7-2; CDR3: CASSLTPVPSYEQYF
V: TRBV10-3; CDR3: CAISDLQDRSMFDEQFF
V: TRBV27; CDR3: CASSLYLTDPGGYTF
V: TRBV20-1; CDR3: CSAPSDRDEKLFF
V: TRBV7-9; CDR3: CASSLASREQYF
V: TRBV4-3; CDR3: CASSQGSEGAYPLHF
V: TRBV7-2; CDR3: CASSSHRTISYEQYF
V: TRBV2; CDR3: CASSDFGGGEQYF
V: TRBV2; CDR3: CASRGDHGYTF
V: TRBV20-1; CDR3: CSARDLRRGDNEQFF
V: TRBV27; CDR3: CASRLGTGGSSPLHF